The rows below give T cell receptor beta chains drawn from one sample of a study of blood T cells in healthy people across ages. Using its own MiXCR run on the 5' RACE reads, TCRdb lists one record per CDR3 protein. This repertoire shows roughly 680,000 distinct CDR3 sequences, 49% found once; its top ten account for roughly 34%. Sample: blood. These receptor sequences come from a woman in her fifties or sixties in good health. Each CDR3 is given with its conserved first and last residue. The order of the fields is J gene, V gene, CDR3 protein.

j_gene: TRBJ2-5
v_gene: TRBV2
CDR3aa: CASLSGSQGETQYF

j_gene: TRBJ2-5
v_gene: TRBV20-1
CDR3aa: CSARDWKGSQETQYF

j_gene: TRBJ2-3
v_gene: TRBV29-1
CDR3aa: CSVLGGNTDTQYF

j_gene: TRBJ2-7
v_gene: TRBV4-3
CDR3aa: CASSQEVSRTWASYEQYF

j_gene: TRBJ2-3
v_gene: TRBV5-1
CDR3aa: CASSLEADPSTDTQYF

j_gene: TRBJ2-7
v_gene: TRBV7-2
CDR3aa: CASSLTQIGLAGNEQYF

j_gene: TRBJ2-3
v_gene: TRBV12-3/TRBV12-4
CDR3aa: CASSSRGGSSTDTQYF

j_gene: TRBJ2-1
v_gene: TRBV20-1
CDR3aa: CSASPSATYEQFF

j_gene: TRBJ1-1
v_gene: TRBV7-9
CDR3aa: CASSLEGSEQPNTEAFF

j_gene: TRBJ2-7
v_gene: TRBV20-1
CDR3aa: CSARLAEYEQYF

j_gene: TRBJ2-1
v_gene: TRBV7-8
CDR3aa: CASSLAISRRVYNEQFF

j_gene: TRBJ2-2
v_gene: TRBV27
CDR3aa: CASSKTGGWTGELFF

j_gene: TRBJ1-4
v_gene: TRBV4-2
CDR3aa: CASSSYRDSLLGNEKLFF

j_gene: TRBJ1-2
v_gene: TRBV20-1
CDR3aa: CSARTAQGAGYGYTF

j_gene: TRBJ2-1
v_gene: TRBV11-1
CDR3aa: CASSLLAGPNNEQFF

j_gene: TRBJ1-2
v_gene: TRBV7-6
CDR3aa: CASSPPGGWDGYTF

j_gene: TRBJ2-3
v_gene: TRBV2
CDR3aa: CASSGRLAGGQDTQYF

j_gene: TRBJ2-1
v_gene: TRBV5-1
CDR3aa: CASSLRTHYNEQFF

j_gene: TRBJ2-7
v_gene: TRBV6-2/TRBV6-3
CDR3aa: CASSGAYLGEQYF

j_gene: TRBJ2-3
v_gene: TRBV11-2
CDR3aa: CASSLHPIADTQYF

j_gene: TRBJ1-2
v_gene: TRBV5-1
CDR3aa: CASSSTGTGGVGYGYTF

j_gene: TRBJ2-3
v_gene: TRBV6-6
CDR3aa: CAIAGTTDTQYF

j_gene: TRBJ2-2
v_gene: TRBV7-3
CDR3aa: CASSLQPGGETGELFF

j_gene: TRBJ2-3
v_gene: TRBV4-3
CDR3aa: CASSQEETDTQYF

j_gene: TRBJ1-6
v_gene: TRBV9
CDR3aa: CASSARTGDSPLHF

j_gene: TRBJ2-1
v_gene: TRBV20-1
CDR3aa: CSARDGGRGRNEQFF

j_gene: TRBJ2-1
v_gene: TRBV4-2
CDR3aa: CASSQDGSREQFF

j_gene: TRBJ1-1
v_gene: TRBV7-3
CDR3aa: CASSTAAGNTEAFF

j_gene: TRBJ2-4
v_gene: TRBV12-3/TRBV12-4
CDR3aa: CASSLRTGRRAKNIQYF

j_gene: TRBJ2-2
v_gene: TRBV20-1
CDR3aa: CSASLGQFANTGELFF

j_gene: TRBJ2-2
v_gene: TRBV11-1
CDR3aa: CASRQGAFTGELFF

j_gene: TRBJ2-7
v_gene: TRBV28
CDR3aa: CACSPLAGGLYEQYF

j_gene: TRBJ2-7
v_gene: TRBV2
CDR3aa: CASSVSPNSYEQYF

j_gene: TRBJ1-2
v_gene: TRBV20-1
CDR3aa: CSVANAHNPSTSDYGYTF

j_gene: TRBJ1-1
v_gene: TRBV27
CDR3aa: CASSQGVGTEAFF

j_gene: TRBJ2-7
v_gene: TRBV7-6
CDR3aa: CASRKEASSSSYEQYF

j_gene: TRBJ2-7
v_gene: TRBV20-1
CDR3aa: CSARATGGLGYF

j_gene: TRBJ2-4
v_gene: TRBV20-1
CDR3aa: CSAREGTSGRGAKNIQYF

j_gene: TRBJ2-1
v_gene: TRBV5-1
CDR3aa: CASSSGLAGLVDEQFF

j_gene: .
v_gene: TRBV11-2
CDR3aa: CASSLAVRSEQYF

j_gene: TRBJ2-4
v_gene: TRBV12-3/TRBV12-4
CDR3aa: CASTSGGAKNIQYF

j_gene: .
v_gene: TRBV6-5
CDR3aa: CASSYGTGGDEQYF

j_gene: TRBJ2-5
v_gene: TRBV7-3
CDR3aa: CASSLGAAGVETQYF